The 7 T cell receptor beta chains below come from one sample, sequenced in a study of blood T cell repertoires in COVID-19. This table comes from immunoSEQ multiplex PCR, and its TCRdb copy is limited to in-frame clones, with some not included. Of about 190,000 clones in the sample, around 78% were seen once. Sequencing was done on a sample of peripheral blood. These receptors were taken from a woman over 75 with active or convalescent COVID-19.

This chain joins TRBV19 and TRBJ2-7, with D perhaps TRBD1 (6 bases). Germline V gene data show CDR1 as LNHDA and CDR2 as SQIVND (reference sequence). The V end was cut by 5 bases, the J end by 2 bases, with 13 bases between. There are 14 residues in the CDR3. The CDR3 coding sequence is TGTGCCAGTAGTGCCAAAGGACAGACCTACGAGCAGTACTTC. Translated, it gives CASSAKGQTYEQYF. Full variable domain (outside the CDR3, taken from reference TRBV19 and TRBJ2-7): DGGITQSPKYLFRKEGQNVTLSCEQNLNHDAMYWYRQDPGQGLRLIYYSQIVNDFQKGDIAEGYSVSREKKESFPLTVTSAQKNPTAFYLCASSAKGQTYEQYFGPGTRLTVT.

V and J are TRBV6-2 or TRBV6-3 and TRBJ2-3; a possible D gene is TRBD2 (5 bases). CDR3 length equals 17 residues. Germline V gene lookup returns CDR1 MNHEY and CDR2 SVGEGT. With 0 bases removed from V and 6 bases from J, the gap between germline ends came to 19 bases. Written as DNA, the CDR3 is TGTGCCAGCAGTTACTCGATCTTCGGCGATGCGGGTGATACGCAGTATTTT. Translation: CASSYSIFGDAGDTQYF.

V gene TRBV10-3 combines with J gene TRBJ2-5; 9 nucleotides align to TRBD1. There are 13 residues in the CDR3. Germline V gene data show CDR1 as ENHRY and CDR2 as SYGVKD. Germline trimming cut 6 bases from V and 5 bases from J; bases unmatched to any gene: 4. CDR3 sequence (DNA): TGTGCCATCAGGGGGACAGGGAACGAGACCCAGTACTTC. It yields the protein CAIRGTGNETQYF.

The CDR3 DNA reads TGTGCCAGCAGCTCACTAGCAATTACCGGGGAGCTGTTTTTT. Amino acid sequence: CASSSLAITGELFF. This chain links TRBV7-6 with TRBJ2-2, with a possible D match to TRBD2 (6 bases). CDR3 size: 14 residues. V was shortened by 4 bases and J by 5 bases, with 11 bases between the two germline ends. The germline V gene has CDR1 SGHVS and CDR2 FNYEAQ.

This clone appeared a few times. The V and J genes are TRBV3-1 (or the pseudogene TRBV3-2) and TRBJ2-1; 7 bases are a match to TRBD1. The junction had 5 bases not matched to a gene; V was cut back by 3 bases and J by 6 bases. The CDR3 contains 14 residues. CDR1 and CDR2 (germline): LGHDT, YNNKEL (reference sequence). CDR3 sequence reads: CASSHRDSFNEQFF. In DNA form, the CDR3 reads TGTGCCAGCAGCCACCGGGACAGTTTCAATGAGCAGTTCTTC.

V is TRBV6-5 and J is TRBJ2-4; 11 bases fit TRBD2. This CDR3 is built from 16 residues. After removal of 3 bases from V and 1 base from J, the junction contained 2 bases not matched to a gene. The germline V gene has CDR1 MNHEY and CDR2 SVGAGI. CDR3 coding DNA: TGTGCCAGCAGTTATTCTAGCGGGGGGGCCAAAAACATTCAGTACTTC. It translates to CASSYSSGGAKNIQYF.

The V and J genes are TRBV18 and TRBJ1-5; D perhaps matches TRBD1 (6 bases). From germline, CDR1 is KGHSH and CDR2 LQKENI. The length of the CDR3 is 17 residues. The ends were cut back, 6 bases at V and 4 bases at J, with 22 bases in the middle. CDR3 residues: CASSHVQDSENNQPQHF. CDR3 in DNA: TGTGCCAGCTCCCACGTTCAGGACAGTGAAAATAATCAGCCCCAGCATTTT.